The present T cell receptor (beta chain) was sequenced within a study of OX40 agonist ivuxolimab in advanced cancers. Turning to the study itself: Partial responses were achieved by three patients: one hepatocellular carcinoma, two cutaneous melanoma.

V lost 7 bases to trimming and J lost 2 bases, with 4 bases between them. Germline lookup yields CDR1 WSHSY and CDR2 SAAADI. The CDR3 is made up of 11 amino acids. Libraries were prepared by immunoSEQ multiplex PCR; TCRdb keeps only in-frame clonotypes and omits some of them. The sample holds 80,000 to 100,000 clones; around 86% are singletons and the top ten take approximately 0.3%. The TCR originated in an adult with an advanced solid tumor such as melanoma, head and neck, liver or kidney cancer. V and J are TRBV10-2 and TRBJ2-3, with unresolved D. Here the sequenced sample was CD4+ or CD8+ T cells sorted from blood, taken in a trial of the OX40 agonist ivuxolimab. CDR3 DNA sequence: TGCGCCAGCACAAACACAGATACGCAGTATTTT. Amino acids: CASTNTDTQYF.